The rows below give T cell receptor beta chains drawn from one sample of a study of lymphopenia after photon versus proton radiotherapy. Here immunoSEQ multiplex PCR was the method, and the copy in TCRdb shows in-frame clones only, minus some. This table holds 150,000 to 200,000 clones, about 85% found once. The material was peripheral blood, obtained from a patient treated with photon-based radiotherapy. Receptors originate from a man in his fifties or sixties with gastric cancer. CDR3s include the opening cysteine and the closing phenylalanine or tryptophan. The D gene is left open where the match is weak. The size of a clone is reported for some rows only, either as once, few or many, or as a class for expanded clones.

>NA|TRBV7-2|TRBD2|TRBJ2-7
CASSYHGLAGVYEQYF
TGTGCCAGCAGCTACCACGGACTAGCGGGAGTCTACGAGCAGTACTTC
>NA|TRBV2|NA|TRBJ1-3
CASAVTGLSGNTIYF
TGTGCCAGCGCCGTAACAGGATTATCTGGAAACACCATATATTTT
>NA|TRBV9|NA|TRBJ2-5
CASSVGGTQYF
TGTGCCAGCAGCGTAGGAGGGACCCAGTACTTC
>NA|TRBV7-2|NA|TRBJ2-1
CASSLLNEQFF
TGTGCCAGCAGCTTGTTGAATGAGCAGTTCTTC
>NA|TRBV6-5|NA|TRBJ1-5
CASSYSFSPNQPQHF
TGTGCCAGCAGTTACTCGTTTTCACCCAATCAGCCCCAGCATTTT
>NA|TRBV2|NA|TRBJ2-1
CASSDWRGQDEQFF
TGTGCCAGCAGTGATTGGCGGGGCCAGGATGAGCAGTTCTTC
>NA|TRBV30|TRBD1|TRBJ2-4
CAWTDRGRNDIQYF
TGTGCCTGGACTGACAGGGGGCGGAATGACATTCAGTACTTC
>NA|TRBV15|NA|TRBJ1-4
CATSREWENEKLFF
TGTGCCACCAGCAGAGAGTGGGAGAATGAAAAACTGTTTTTT
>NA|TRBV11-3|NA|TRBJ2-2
CASSRDSGNTGELFF
TGTGCCAGCAGTAGAGACTCAGGGAACACCGGGGAGCTGTTTTTT
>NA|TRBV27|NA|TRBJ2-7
CASSLKPLGTSYEQYF
TGTGCCAGCAGCCTTAAGCCCCTAGGGACCTCCTACGAGCAGTACTTC
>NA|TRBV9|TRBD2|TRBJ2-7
CASSVGLGRAVEQYF
TGTGCCAGCAGCGTAGGGCTCGGGAGGGCCGTCGAGCAGTACTTC
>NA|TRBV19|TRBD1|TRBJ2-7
CASSLTGASYEQYF
TGTGCCAGTAGTCTCACAGGGGCCTCCTACGAGCAGTACTTC
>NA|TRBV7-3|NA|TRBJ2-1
CASSLEGPGEQFF
TGTGCCAGCAGCCTCGAGGGCCCGGGTGAGCAGTTCTTC
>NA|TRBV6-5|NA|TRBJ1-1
CASRRGTKTDTEAFF
TGTGCCAGCAGGCGCGGTACAAAGACAGACACTGAAGCTTTCTTT
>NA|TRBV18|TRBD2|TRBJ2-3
CASSPTLAGTDTQYF
TGTGCCAGCTCACCAACCCTAGCGGGCACAGATACGCAGTATTTT
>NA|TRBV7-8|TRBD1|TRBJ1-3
CASSLVGTGVGSGNTIYF
TGTGCCAGCAGCTTAGTTGGGACAGGGGTTGGGTCTGGAAACACCATATATTTT
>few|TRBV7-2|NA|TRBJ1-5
CASSLEQGYQPQHF
TGTGCCAGCAGCTTAGAACAGGGATATCAGCCCCAGCATTTT
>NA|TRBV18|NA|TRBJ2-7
CASSPSLSDEQYF
TGTGCCAGCTCACCGTCCCTGTCGGACGAGCAGTACTTC
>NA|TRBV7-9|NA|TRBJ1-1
CASSLSVLGKNTEAFF
TGTGCCAGCAGCTTATCGGTCTTAGGAAAAAACACTGAAGCTTTCTTT
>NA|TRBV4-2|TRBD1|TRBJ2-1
CASSGTGVEQFF
TGTGCCAGCAGCGGGACAGGGGTCGAGCAGTTCTTC
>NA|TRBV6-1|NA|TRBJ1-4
CASSEREYGYEKLFF
TGTGCCAGCAGTGAACGGGAGTATGGGTACGAAAAACTGTTTTTT
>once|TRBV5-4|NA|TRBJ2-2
CASSWDFNTGELFF
TGTGCCAGCAGCTGGGACTTTAACACCGGGGAGCTGTTTTTT
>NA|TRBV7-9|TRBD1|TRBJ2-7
CASSLAGQGAYEQYF
TGTGCCAGCAGCTTAGCGGGACAGGGGGCCTACGAGCAGTACTTC
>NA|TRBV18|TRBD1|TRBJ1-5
CASSTDRGTNQPQHF
TGTGCCAGCTCGACCGACAGGGGGACCAATCAGCCCCAGCATTTT
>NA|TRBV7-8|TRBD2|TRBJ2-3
CASSPSRAGSTDTQYF
TGTGCCAGCAGCCCGTCGAGAGCGGGGAGCACAGATACGCAGTATTTT
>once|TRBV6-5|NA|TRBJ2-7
CASTRSLNAYEQYF
TGTGCCAGCACCCGTTCGCTAAACGCCTACGAGCAGTACTTC
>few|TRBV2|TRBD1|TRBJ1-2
CASSAPTGQSYGYTF
TGTGCCAGCAGTGCTCCCACGGGACAGTCCTATGGCTACACCTTC
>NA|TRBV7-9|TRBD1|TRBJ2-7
CASSPHPRTGRNEQYF
TGTGCCAGCAGCCCCCACCCTCGGACAGGGCGGAACGAGCAGTACTTC
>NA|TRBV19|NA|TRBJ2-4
CASSIGQLAKNIQYF
TGTGCCAGTAGTATTGGCCAGCTAGCCAAAAACATTCAGTACTTC